This T cell receptor (beta chain) originates from a study of blood T cell repertoires in COVID-19. Recruits, aged about 18 to 95 years, lived in 25 or so US areas. This clone has a single count. This CDR3 region has 17 residues. V was pared by 3 bases and J by 6 bases, with 12 bases of the junction left unmatched. CDR1 is SGHNT, CDR2 YENEEA, per germline. Profiling relied on immunoSEQ multiplex PCR, and the TCRdb table lists in-frame clones only, not all of them. Of 250,000 to 350,000 clones listed, nearly 90% were seen once; the top ten hold around 1.7%. V is TRBV11-3 and J is TRBJ2-2; 8 bases agree with TRBD2. Input material: PBMCs or T cells enriched from blood (not recorded which). The sequence came from a woman between 18 and 29 years old with acute COVID-19. In DNA, the CDR3 is TGTGCCAGCAGCTTTGGGACTAGTCGGACCCTACCCGGGGAGCTGTTTTTT. It is translated as CASSFGTSRTLPGELFF.